The clone carrying this TCR beta chain occurred a few times. The sample originates from a study of T-cell reconstitution after alpha-beta-depleted transplantation in children. The CDR3 consists of 15 residues. V was clipped by 4 bases and J by 5 bases; unmatched bases: 7. Germline assignment: CDR1 SGHRS and CDR2 YFSETQ. During its preparation, the TCRbeta library received unique molecular identifiers. TCRdb redid the calling of the PCR reads with MiXCR, one entry per CDR3 protein. The sample holds approximately 490,000 distinct CDR3 sequences, approximately 12% seen once. The receptor was isolated from a human donor who donated a stem cell graft to a child with combined immunodeficiency. Sample: PBMCs from the stem cell graft donor, taken from the stem cell graft. This chain joins TRBV5-1 and TRBJ2-3; 10 positions agree with TRBD2. CDR3 in DNA: TGCGCCAGCAGCCTCCGGGCTAGCGGGGGAGATACGCAGTATTTT. It translates to CASSLRASGGDTQYF.